This T cell receptor beta chain was obtained from a study of identical twins. This clonotype was picked up many times. Germline values: CDR1 SGHRS, CDR2 YFSETQ. The germline V and J ends were trimmed by 0 bases and 8 bases, with 12 bases remaining between them. The CDR3 runs to 14 residues. A universal primer site was created by template switching, with the cDNA bearing unique molecular identifiers. TCRdb re-derived calls from the 5' RACE reads in MiXCR, one entry per CDR3 protein. The sample yields approximately 690,000 distinct CDR3 sequences, around 5.7% seen once. The rearrangement uses TRBV5-1 and TRBJ2-1, with unresolved D. Sequenced material: naive T cells sorted from blood. The clonotype was recovered from a man between 18 and 35 years old in good health. The CDR3 sequence: CASSLVSKGHEQFF. The DNA for the CDR3 is TGCGCCAGCAGCTTGGTGAGCAAAGGGCATGAGCAGTTCTTC. The full variable domain, its missing parts supplied by reference TRBV5-1 and TRBJ2-1, is KAGVTQTPRYLIKTRGQQVTLSCSPISGHRSVSWYQQTPGQGLQFLFEYFSETQRNKGNFPGRFSGRQFSNSRSEMNVSTLELGDSALYLCASSLVSKGHEQFFGPGTRLTVL.